Below, 5 T cell receptor beta chains from the same sample are listed, as sequenced in a study of human T cells and chemical hapten exposure. TCRdb independently ran MiXCR on the RACE reads; one entry per CDR3 protein. Here the sample spans roughly 52,000 distinct CDR3 sequences, approximately 9.9% being singletons. Time point specified: patch test 1, 2 weeks after DPC sensitization. Specified treatment: therapeutic diphenylcyclopropenone sensitization with weekly scalp DPC. Total RNA was isolated from whole blood that had not been fractionated. The specimen was whole blood, collected in connection with sensitization to the hapten diphenylcyclopropenone (DPC). All receptors come from a woman aged 40 to 50 with alopecia areata. Some clones in this sample may be carry-over from other donors' samples.

This clonotype has a count of ten or more. This chain uses TRBV6-6 with TRBJ2-5; D is uncertain. Germline V gene lookup returns CDR1 MNHNY and CDR2 SVGAGI (reference sequence). Trimming took 2 bases from V and 2 from J, leaving 12 bases between them. This CDR3 is built from 15 residues. CDR3 region: CASSYLQADQETQYF. The CDR3 DNA follows: TGTGCCAGCAGTTACCTCCAGGCGGATCAAGAGACCCAGTACTTC.

This clonotype was seen a handful of times. The chain employs TRBV11-2 and TRBJ2-7; a possible D gene is TRBD2 (6 bases). This CDR3 comprises 15 residues. CDR1 is SGHAT and CDR2 is FQNNGV in the germline V gene. V lost 2 bases to trimming and J lost 2 bases, with 13 bases between them. CDR3: CASSLSVQRAYEQYF. The CDR3 DNA sequence: TGTGCCAGCAGCTTATCGGTGCAGCGGGCCTACGAGCAGTACTTC.

The CDR3 spells CASSIHLSGELLSNQPQHF. The CDR3 coding sequence is TGTGCCAGCAGCATCCACCTCTCTGGGGAGTTGCTTAGCAATCAGCCCCAGCATTTT. The chain uses TRBV21-1 and TRBJ1-5. TRBV21-1 is a documented pseudogene. The CDR3 spans 19 residues.

This clonotype has at least ten counts. V usage is TRBV4-2 and J usage is TRBJ1-6; no clear D gene. In germline, CDR1 is LGHNA, CDR2 YNFKEQ. V lost 0 bases and J lost 3, with 6 bases in between. This CDR3 has 15 amino acids. This CDR3 reads CASSQDQLYNSPLHF. The CDR3 coding sequence is TGTGCCAGCAGCCAAGATCAGCTCTATAATTCACCCCTCCACTTT.

This clonotype came up many times. The genes are TRBV9 and TRBJ2-1; TRBD2 matches at 13 bases. This CDR3 has 15 residues. Germline V gene sequence: CDR1 SGDLS, CDR2 YYNGEE. Losses at the gene ends were 6 bases for V and 3 bases for J; bases not matched to a gene: 3. The CDR3, as DNA: TGTGCCAGCACCCGGACTAGCGGGGGCTACAATGAGCAGTTCTTC. It is translated as CASTRTSGGYNEQFF.